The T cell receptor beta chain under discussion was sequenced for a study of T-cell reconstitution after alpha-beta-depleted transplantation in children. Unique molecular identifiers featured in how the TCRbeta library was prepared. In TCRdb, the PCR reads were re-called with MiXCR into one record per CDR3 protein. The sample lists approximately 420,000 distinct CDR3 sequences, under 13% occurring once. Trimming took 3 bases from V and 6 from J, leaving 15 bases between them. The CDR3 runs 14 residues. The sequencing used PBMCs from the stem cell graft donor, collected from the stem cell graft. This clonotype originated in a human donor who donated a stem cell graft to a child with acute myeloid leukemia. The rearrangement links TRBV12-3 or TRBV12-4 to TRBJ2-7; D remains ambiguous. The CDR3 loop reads CASSLAGVGFEQYF. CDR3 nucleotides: TGTGCCAGCAGTTTGGCCGGAGTTGGGTTCGAGCAGTACTTC.